This entry lists 8 T cell receptor beta chains sequenced from one sample in a study of shared clonotypes between healthy human individuals. The protocol was immunoSEQ multiplex PCR, while the TCRdb copy is restricted to in-frame clones and leaves out a portion. This table holds roughly 1,600,000 clones, approximately 98.5% found once. The sample comprised naive CD4+ T cells sorted from blood. Subset noted: CD45RA+ positively selected. These receptors came from a young man in good health.

This sequence joins TRBV10-1 and TRBJ2-3; D is unresolved. V dropped 8 bases and J dropped 3 bases, with 18 bases sitting between them. CDR1 is WNHNN, CDR2 SYGVQD, per germline (reference sequence). The CDR3 is made up of 15 amino acids. CDR3 in DNA: TGCGCCAGCTCTTACTCTCGGGCAGTGACAGATACGCAGTATTTT. Translating gives CASSYSRAVTDTQYF.

The chain employs TRBV7-6 and TRBJ2-5, with D perhaps TRBD2 (5 bases). V lost 5 bases and J lost 0, with 10 bases in between. CDR3 length equals 14 residues. Germline CDR1 and CDR2: SGHVS and FNYEAQ. CDR3 DNA: TGTGCCAGCAGCACCCGCGGGTACCAAGAGACCCAGTACTTC. Translation: CASSTRGYQETQYF. Filled out from reference TRBV7-6 and TRBJ2-5, the complete variable domain reads GAGVSQSPRYKVTKRGQDVALRCDPISGHVSLYWYRQALGQGPEFLTYFNYEAQQDKSGLPNDRFSAERPEGSISTLTIQRTEQRDSAMYRCASSTRGYQETQYFGPGTRLLVL.

This rearrangement joins TRBV7-6 to TRBJ2-1, with D perhaps matching TRBD2 (5 bases). The CDR3 sequence is 12 residues long. V shed 4 bases and J shed 5 bases, with 6 bases lying between them. The germline V gene encodes CDR1 SGHVS and CDR2 FNYEAQ. The CDR3 spells CASSSRDNEQFF. The DNA of the CDR3 is TGTGCCAGCAGCTCGAGGGACAATGAGCAGTTCTTC.

The genes are TRBV27 and TRBJ2-7; 8 positions agree with TRBD1. CDR1 and CDR2 from the germline V gene are MNHEY and SMNVEV (reference sequence). The CDR3 runs 15 residues. Trimming took 5 bases from V and 6 from J; bases not matched to a gene: 12. CDR3 nucleotides: TGTGCCAGCAGTCAGACAGGGGCTTACACAACCGAGCAGTACTTC. It encodes CASSQTGAYTTEQYF.

Concerning this clone itself: Different DNA sequences within this sample yield the same CDR3. This rearrangement joins TRBV5-1 to TRBJ2-5; D may correspond to TRBD1 or TRBD2 (5 bases each). V lost 0 bases, J lost 2 bases, and 11 bases lay in between. This CDR3 region has 15 residues. Looked up from germline, CDR1 is SGHRS and CDR2 is YFSETQ. CDR3 loop: CASSLAGTGQETQYF. CDR3 nucleotides: TGCGCCAGCAGCTTGGCCGGGACGGGACAAGAGACCCAGTACTTC. Complete variable domain (other parts from reference TRBV5-1 and TRBJ2-5): KAGVTQTPRYLIKTRGQQVTLSCSPISGHRSVSWYQQTPGQGLQFLFEYFSETQRNKGNFPGRFSGRQFSNSRSEMNVSTLELGDSALYLCASSLAGTGQETQYFGPGTRLLVL.

This chain links TRBV20-1 with TRBJ1-2, with D uncertain. Germline-derived CDR1 and CDR2 are DFQATT and SNEGSKA (reference sequence). With 4 bases removed from V and 3 bases from J, the gap between germline ends came to 3 bases. There are 10 residues in the CDR3. The CDR3 reads CSANDYGYTF. CDR3 sequence (DNA): TGCAGTGCTAATGACTATGGCTACACCTTC.

This clone was observed once. This CDR3 is CASSPRQGPTDTQYF. CDR3 DNA: TGTGCCAGCAGCCCGCGACAGGGCCCCACAGATACGCAGTATTTT. The chain joins TRBV7-2 to TRBJ2-3; 7 bases fit TRBD1. The germline V gene encodes CDR1 SGHTA and CDR2 FQGNSA. With V trimmed by 5 bases and J by 2 bases, 7 bases remained unmatched. The CDR3 spans 15 residues.

V is TRBV7-2 and J is TRBJ2-1; D might be TRBD2 (6 bases). The CDR3 sequence is 12 residues long. Germline V lookup: CDR1 SGHTA, CDR2 FQGNSA. The V end lost 5 bases, the J end lost 10 bases, and 12 bases lay between the germline ends. The CDR3 protein is CASSPTRWEQFF. The CDR3 nucleotides are TGTGCCAGCAGCCCGACTAGATGGGAGCAGTTCTTC.